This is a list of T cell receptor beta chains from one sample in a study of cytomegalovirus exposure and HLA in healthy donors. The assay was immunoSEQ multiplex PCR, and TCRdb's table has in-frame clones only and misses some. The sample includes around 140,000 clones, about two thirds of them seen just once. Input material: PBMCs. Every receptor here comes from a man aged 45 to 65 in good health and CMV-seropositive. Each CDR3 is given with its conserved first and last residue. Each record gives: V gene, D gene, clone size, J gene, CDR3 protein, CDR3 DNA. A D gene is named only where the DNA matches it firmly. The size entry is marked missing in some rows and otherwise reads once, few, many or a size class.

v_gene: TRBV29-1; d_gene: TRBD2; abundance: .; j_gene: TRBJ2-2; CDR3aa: CSARGGGQYTGELFF; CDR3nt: TGCAGCGCACGGGGCGGGGGTCAGTACACCGGGGAGCTGTTTTTT
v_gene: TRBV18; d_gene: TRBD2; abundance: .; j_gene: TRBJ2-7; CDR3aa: CASSLGPGLGNYEQYF; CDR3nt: TGTGCCAGCTCATTGGGACCGGGACTAGGGAATTACGAGCAGTACTTC
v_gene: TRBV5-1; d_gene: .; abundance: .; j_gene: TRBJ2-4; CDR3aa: CASSLASSGRDIQYF; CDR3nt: TGCGCCAGCAGCTTGGCTTCGAGCGGACGGGACATTCAGTACTTC
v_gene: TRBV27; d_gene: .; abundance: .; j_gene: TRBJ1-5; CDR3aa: CASWGGPDQPQHF; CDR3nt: TGTGCCAGCTGGGGGGGTCCGGATCAGCCCCAGCATTTT
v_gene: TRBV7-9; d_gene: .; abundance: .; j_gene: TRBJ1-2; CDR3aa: CASSLSQGNYGYTF; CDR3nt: TGTGCCAGCAGCCTTAGCCAGGGAAACTATGGCTACACCTTC
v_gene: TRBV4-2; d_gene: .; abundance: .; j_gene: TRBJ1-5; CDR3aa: CASSQEQGNQPQHF; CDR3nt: TGTGCCAGCAGCCAAGAACAGGGCAATCAGCCCCAGCATTTT
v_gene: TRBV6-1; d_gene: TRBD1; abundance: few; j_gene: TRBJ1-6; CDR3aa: CASSDRGSVRSPLHF; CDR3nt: TGTGCCAGCAGTGACAGGGGGTCGGTTCGTTCACCCCTCCACTTT
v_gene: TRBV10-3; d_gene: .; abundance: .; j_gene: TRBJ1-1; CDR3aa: CAISTTENTEAFF; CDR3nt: TGTGCCATCAGTACGACAGAGAACACTGAAGCTTTCTTT
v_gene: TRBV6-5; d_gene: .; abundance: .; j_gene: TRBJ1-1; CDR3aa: CASSSENYAFF; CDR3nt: TGTGCCAGCAGTTCCGAAAACTACGCTTTCTTT
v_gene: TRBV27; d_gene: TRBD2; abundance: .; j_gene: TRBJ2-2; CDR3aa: CASSQAKLAGGTGELFF; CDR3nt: TGTGCCAGCAGCCAAGCGAAACTAGCGGGAGGTACCGGGGAGCTGTTTTTT
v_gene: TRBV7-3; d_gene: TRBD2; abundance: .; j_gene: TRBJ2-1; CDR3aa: CASSLTGPGGDKQFF; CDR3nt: TGTGCCAGCAGCTTAACGGGTCCGGGAGGGGATAAGCAGTTCTTC
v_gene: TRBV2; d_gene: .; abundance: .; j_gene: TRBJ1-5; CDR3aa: CASKGLGNQPQHF; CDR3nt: TGTGCCAGCAAGGGACTGGGCAATCAGCCCCAGCATTTT